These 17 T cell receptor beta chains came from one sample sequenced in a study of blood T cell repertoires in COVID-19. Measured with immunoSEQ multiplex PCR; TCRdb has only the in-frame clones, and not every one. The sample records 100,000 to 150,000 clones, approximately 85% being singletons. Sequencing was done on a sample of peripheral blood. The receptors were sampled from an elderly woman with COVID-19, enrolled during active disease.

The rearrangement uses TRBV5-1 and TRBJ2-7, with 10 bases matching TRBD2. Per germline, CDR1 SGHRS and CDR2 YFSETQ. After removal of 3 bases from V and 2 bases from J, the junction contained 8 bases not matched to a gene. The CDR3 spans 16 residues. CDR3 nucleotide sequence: TGCGCCAGCAGCTCGCCTACTAGCGGGACCGCCTACGAGCAGTACTTC. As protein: CASSSPTSGTAYEQYF.

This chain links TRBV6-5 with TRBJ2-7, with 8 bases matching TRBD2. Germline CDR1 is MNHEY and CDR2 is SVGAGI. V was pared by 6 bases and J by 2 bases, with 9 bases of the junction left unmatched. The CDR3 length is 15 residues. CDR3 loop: CASSYGTRPPYEQYF. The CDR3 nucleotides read TGTGCCAGCAGCTACGGGACTAGGCCTCCCTACGAGCAGTACTTC.

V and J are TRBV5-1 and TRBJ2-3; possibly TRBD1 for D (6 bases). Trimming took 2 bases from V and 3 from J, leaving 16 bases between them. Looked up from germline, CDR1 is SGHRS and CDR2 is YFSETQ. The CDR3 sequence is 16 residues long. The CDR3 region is CASSLQGQRGTDTQYF. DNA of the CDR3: TGCGCCAGCAGCTTACAGGGCCAAAGAGGGACAGATACGCAGTATTTT.

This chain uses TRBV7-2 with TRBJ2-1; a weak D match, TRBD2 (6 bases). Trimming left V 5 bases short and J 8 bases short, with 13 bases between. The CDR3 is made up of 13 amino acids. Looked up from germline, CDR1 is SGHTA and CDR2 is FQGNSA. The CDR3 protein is CASSPLWRDEQFF. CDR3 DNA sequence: TGTGCCAGCAGCCCTCTATGGAGGGATGAGCAGTTCTTC.

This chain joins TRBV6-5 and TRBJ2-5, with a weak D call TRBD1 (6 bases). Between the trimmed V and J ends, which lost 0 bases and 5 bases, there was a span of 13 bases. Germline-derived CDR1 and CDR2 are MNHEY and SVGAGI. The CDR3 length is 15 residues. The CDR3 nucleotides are TGTGCCAGCAGTTACTCCTATCAGGGGAGCGAGACCCAGTACTTC. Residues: CASSYSYQGSETQYF.

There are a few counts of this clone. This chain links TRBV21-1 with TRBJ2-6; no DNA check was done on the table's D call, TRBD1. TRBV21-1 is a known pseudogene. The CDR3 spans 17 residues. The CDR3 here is CASSKTGTVSGANVLTF. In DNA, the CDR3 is TGTGCCAGCAGCAAGACAGGTACAGTCTCTGGGGCCAACGTCCTGACTTTC.

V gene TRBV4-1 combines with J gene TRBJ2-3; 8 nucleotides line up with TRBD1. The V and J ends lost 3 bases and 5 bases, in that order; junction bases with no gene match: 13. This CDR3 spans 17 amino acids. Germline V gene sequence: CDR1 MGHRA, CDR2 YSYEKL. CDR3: CASSQGGGQGTIDTQYF. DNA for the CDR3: TGCGCCAGCAGCCAGGGAGGAGGACAGGGTACAATAGATACGCAGTATTTT.

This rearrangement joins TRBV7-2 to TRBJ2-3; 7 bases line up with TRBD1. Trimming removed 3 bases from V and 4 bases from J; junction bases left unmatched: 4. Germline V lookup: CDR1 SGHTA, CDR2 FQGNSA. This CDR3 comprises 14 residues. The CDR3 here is CASSFRGSSDTQYF. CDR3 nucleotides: TGTGCCAGCAGCTTCAGGGGGTCGTCAGATACGCAGTATTTT.

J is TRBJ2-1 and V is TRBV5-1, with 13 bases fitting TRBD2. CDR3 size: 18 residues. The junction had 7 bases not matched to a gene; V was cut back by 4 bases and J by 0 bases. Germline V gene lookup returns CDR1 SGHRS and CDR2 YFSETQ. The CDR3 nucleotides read TGCGCCAGCAGCGATACGACTAGCGGGAGGAGCTCCTACAATGAGCAGTTCTTC. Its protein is CASSDTTSGRSSYNEQFF.

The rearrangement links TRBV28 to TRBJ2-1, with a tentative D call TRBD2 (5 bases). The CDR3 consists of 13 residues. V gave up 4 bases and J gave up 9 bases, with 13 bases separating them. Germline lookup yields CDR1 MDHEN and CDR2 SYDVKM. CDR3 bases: TGTGCCAGCAGTTGGTCTAGCTTTCGTGAGCAGTTCTTC. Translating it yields CASSWSSFREQFF.

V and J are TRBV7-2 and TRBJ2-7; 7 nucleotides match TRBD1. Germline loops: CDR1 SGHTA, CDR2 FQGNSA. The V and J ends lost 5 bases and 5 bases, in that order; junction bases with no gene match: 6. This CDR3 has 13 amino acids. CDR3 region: CASSLPGQNEQYF. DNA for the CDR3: TGTGCCAGCAGCCTACCGGGACAGAACGAGCAGTACTTC.

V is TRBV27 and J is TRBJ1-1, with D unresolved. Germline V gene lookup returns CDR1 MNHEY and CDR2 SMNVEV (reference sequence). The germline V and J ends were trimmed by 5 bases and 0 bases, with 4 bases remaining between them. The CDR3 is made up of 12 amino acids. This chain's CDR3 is CASSTVNTEAFF. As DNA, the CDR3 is TGTGCCAGCAGTACGGTGAACACTGAAGCTTTCTTT.

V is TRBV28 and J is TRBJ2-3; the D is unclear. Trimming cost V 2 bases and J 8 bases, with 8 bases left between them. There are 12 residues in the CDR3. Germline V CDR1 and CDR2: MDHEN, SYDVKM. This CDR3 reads CASSLIGGTQYF. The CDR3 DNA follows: TGTGCCAGCAGTTTAATCGGTGGTACGCAGTATTTT.

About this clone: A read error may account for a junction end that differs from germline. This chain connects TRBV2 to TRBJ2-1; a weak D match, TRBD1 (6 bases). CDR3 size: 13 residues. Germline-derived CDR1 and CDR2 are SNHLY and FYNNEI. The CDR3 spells CARKQGIYDEQFF. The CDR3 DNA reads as TGTGCCAGGAAACAGGGAATCTACGATGAGCAGTTCTTC.

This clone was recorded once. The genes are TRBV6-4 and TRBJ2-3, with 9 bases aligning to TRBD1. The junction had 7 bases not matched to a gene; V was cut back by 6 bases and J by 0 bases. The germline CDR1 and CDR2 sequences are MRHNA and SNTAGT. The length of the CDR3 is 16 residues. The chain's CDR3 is CASRPTGGLSTDTQYF. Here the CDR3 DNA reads TGTGCCAGCAGGCCAACAGGGGGCCTTAGCACAGATACGCAGTATTTT.

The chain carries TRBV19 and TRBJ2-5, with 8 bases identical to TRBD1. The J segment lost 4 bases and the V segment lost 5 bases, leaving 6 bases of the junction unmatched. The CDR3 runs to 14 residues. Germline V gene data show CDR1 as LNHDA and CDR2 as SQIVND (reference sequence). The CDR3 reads CASSLRQGRETQYF. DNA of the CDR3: TGTGCCAGTAGTCTCCGACAGGGGAGAGAGACCCAGTACTTC.

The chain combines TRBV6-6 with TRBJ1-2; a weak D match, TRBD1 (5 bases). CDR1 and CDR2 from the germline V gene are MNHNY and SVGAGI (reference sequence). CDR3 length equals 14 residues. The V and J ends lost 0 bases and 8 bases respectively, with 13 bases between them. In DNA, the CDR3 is TGTGCCAGCAGTTACTCTTCCCAGGGCGAGGGCTACACCTTC. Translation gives CASSYSSQGEGYTF.